The table lists the clone carrying this T cell receptor (beta chain) with a few counts. Antigen specificity is unknown. Trimming took 5 bases from V and 7 from J, leaving 17 bases between them. This CDR3 spans 14 amino acids. Looked up from germline, CDR1 is SGHTA and CDR2 is FQGNSA. The data originate from a study of cytomegalovirus exposure and HLA in healthy donors. TCRdb keeps only in-frame clones here, not all; method: immunoSEQ multiplex PCR. The profile covers 180,000 or so clones, with approximately 86% appearing a single time and 2% to 3% taken by the ten largest. General observations from the study: Some public TCRs appeared in many individuals, while most sequences were rare.

The chain links TRBV7-2 to TRBJ1-2, with a tentative D call TRBD1 (5 bases). The sequence was obtained from a man aged 18 to 30 in good health and CMV-seropositive. Sequencing was performed on PBMCs. Here the CDR3 reads CASSPGGSVGGYTF. CDR3 coding DNA: TGTGCCAGCAGCCCGGGGGGGTCGGTGGGTGGCTACACCTTC.